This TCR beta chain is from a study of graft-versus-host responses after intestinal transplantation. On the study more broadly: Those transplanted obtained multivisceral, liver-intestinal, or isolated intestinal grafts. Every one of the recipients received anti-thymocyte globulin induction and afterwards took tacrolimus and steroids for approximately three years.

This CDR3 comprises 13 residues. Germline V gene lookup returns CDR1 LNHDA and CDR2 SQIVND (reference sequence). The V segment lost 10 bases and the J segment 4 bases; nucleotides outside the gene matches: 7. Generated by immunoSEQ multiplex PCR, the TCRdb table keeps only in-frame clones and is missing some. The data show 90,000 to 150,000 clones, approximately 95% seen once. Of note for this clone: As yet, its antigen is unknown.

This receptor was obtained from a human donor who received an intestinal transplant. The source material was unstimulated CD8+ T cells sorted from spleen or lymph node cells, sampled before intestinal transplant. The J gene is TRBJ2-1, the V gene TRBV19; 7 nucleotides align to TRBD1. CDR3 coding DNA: TGTGCCACCCGACAGGGACGGTACAATGAGCAGTTCTTC. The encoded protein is CATRQGRYNEQFF. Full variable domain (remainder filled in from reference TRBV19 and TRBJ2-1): DGGITQSPKYLFRKEGQNVTLSCEQNLNHDAMYWYRQDPGQGLRLIYYSQIVNDFQKGDIAEGYSVSREKKESFPLTVTSAQKNPTAFYLCATRQGRYNEQFFGPGTRLTVL.